Listed below are T cell receptor beta chains from one sample, sequenced in a study of blood T cells in healthy people across ages. TCRdb used MiXCR to reprocess the 5' RACE reads, holding one entry per CDR3 protein. The sample carries over 750,000 distinct CDR3 sequences, 25% recorded once. The data also belong to a second study, concerning T cells of mothers and their children.

Sequences were obtained from blood. All receptors come from a boy aged 10-17 years in good health. Both conserved end residues are part of each CDR3. D genes are given only for firm matches. Only some rows state a clone size, as once, few, many or a class for expanded clones.

D	J	size	V	length	DNA	CDR3
.	TRBJ2-3	many	TRBV29-1	14	TGCAGCGTTGGCAGTACAGATTACACAGATACGCAGTATTTT	CSVGSTDYTDTQYF
TRBD1	TRBJ2-1	.	TRBV9	17	TGTGCCAGCAGCGTCCAGGGGGCAGGGAGCTCCTACAATGAGCAGTTCTTC	CASSVQGAGSSYNEQFF
.	TRBJ1-2	.	TRBV12-3/TRBV12-4	14	TGTGCCAGCAGTTTTCGCGGGCTGAGCTATGGCTACACCTTC	CASSFRGLSYGYTF
.	TRBJ2-7	.	TRBV5-1	13	TGCGCCAGCAGCTTAAAGGACGTCGGCGAGCAGTACTTC	CASSLKDVGEQYF
.	TRBJ2-7	.	TRBV20-1	13	TGCAGTGCTAGCACTGGGCAGGAGTACGAGCAGTACTTC	CSASTGQEYEQYF
.	TRBJ1-2	.	TRBV7-2	14	TGTGCCAGCAGCCCTCCGGGACATCCCTATTCTGGTACCTTC	CASSPPGHPYSGTF
TRBD1	TRBJ2-2	.	TRBV7-2	17	TGTGCCAGCAGCGGGGCCCGGGACAGGGGCGGCACCGGGGAGCTGTTTTTT	CASSGARDRGGTGELFF
TRBD2	TRBJ2-2	many	TRBV4-3	18	TGCGCCAGCAGCCCCCTCACTAGCGGGGGGGACTATACCGGGGAGCTGTTTTTT	CASSPLTSGGDYTGELFF
TRBD1	TRBJ1-2	.	TRBV4-2	15	TGTGCCAGCAGCTCCGGGACAGGGGAGGGCTATGGCTACACCTTC	CASSSGTGEGYGYTF
.	TRBJ2-7	few	TRBV4-1	15	TGCGCCAGCAGCCAAGAATACGCAGTTTCCTACGAGCAGTACTTC	CASSQEYAVSYEQYF
.	TRBJ1-6	.	TRBV7-2	14	TGTGCCAGCAGCTTAAGTTCCCTTAATTCACCCCTCCACTTT	CASSLSSLNSPLHF
.	TRBJ2-1	few	TRBV7-9	15	TGTGCCAGCCTTAGGGGTCTAAGCTCCTACAATGAGCAGTTCTTC	CASLRGLSSYNEQFF
.	TRBJ2-5	.	TRBV12-3/TRBV12-4	14	TGTGCCAGCAGTTTTCGGAAGGGTCCGGAGACCCAGTACTTC	CASSFRKGPETQYF
.	TRBJ1-5	few	TRBV5-1	14	TGCGCCAGCAGCGAACAGGGACCTTGGCAGCCCCAGCATTTT	CASSEQGPWQPQHF